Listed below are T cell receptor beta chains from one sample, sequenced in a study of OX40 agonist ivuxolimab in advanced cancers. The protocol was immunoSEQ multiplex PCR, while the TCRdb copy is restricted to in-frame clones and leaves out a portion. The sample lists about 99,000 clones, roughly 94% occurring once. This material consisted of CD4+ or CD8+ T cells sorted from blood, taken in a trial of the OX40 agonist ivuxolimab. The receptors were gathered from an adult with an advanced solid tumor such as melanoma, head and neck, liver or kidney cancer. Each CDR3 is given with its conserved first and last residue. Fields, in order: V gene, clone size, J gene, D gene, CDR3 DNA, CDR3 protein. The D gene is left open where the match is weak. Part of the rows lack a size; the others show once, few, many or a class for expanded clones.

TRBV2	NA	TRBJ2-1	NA	TGTGCCAGCAGCCCGGGGGACTTCTACAATGAGCAGTTCTTC	CASSPGDFYNEQFF
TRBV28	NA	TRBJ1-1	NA	TGTGCCAGCAACGGGGTTGGCACTGAAGCTTTCTTT	CASNGVGTEAFF
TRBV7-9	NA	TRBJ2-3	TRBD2	TGTGCCAGCAGCTTCTTACCAGCGGGGGGGACAGATACGCAGTATTTT	CASSFLPAGGTDTQYF
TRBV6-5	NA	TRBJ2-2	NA	TGTGCCAGCCGGCCGGGGGGCCAGAACACCGGGGAGCTGTTTTTT	CASRPGGQNTGELFF
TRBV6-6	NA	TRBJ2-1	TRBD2	TGTGCCAGCAGTATAGGGACTAGCGGGAGGTCTAGTGAGCAGTTCTTC	CASSIGTSGRSSEQFF
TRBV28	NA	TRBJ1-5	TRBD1	TGTGCCAGCAGTTTATCAGGGGGCGGCAATCAGCCCCAGCATTTT	CASSLSGGGNQPQHF
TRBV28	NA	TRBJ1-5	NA	TGTGCCAGCAGTTTAGGAAACAGGGTGCAGCCCCAGCATTTT	CASSLGNRVQPQHF
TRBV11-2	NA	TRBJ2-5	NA	TGTGCCAGCAGTCTTCGCGGTGGATTCCGGGAGACCCAGTACTTC	CASSLRGGFRETQYF
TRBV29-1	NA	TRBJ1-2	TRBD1	TGCAGCGTCCCCCGACAGGGGCCAGAGGACTATGGCTACACCTTC	CSVPRQGPEDYGYTF
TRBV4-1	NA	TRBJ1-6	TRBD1	TGCGCCAGCAGCCAAAACAGGGGGACCCATAATTCACCCCTCCACTTT	CASSQNRGTHNSPLHF
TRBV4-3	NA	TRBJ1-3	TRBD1	TGCGCCAGCAGCCAAGACGACAGGGGCTCGATTTTTGGAAACACCATATATTTT	CASSQDDRGSIFGNTIYF
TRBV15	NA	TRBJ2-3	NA	TGTGCCACCAGCAGAGATCCCTCTCTAGCAGATACGCAGTATTTT	CATSRDPSLADTQYF
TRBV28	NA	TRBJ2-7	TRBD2	TGTGCCAGCAGTTTATGGTTAGCGGGAGGGCCAGGGGAGCAGTACTTC	CASSLWLAGGPGEQYF
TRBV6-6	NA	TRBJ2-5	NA	TGTGCCAGCAGTTATGCCAGAGGGGAGACCCAGTACTTC	CASSYARGETQYF
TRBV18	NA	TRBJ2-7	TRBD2	TGTGCCAGCTCACCGGGGGGACTAGCGGGGGCCAGCTCCTACGAGCAGTACTTC	CASSPGGLAGASSYEQYF
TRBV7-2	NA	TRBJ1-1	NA	TGTGCCAGCAGCTTACCGCAGACGAACACTGAAGCTTTCTTT	CASSLPQTNTEAFF
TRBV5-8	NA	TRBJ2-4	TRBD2	TGTGCCAGCAGCTTAAGCGGGGGGCCGCACATTCAGTACTTC	CASSLSGGPHIQYF
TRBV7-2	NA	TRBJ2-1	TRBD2	TGTGCCAGCAGCCCCTTAGCGGGAGTTAACAATGAGCAGTTCTTC	CASSPLAGVNNEQFF
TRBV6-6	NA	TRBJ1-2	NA	TGTGCCAGCAGTTTCCAGGGGAACTATGGCTACACCTTC	CASSFQGNYGYTF
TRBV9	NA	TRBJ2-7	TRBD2	TGTGCCAGCAGCGTAGGTCGCGGGAGGGCCTACGAGCAGTACTTC	CASSVGRGRAYEQYF
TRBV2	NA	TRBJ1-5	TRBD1	TGTGCCAGCAATCAACAGGGGAGGCTCAATCAGCCCCAGCATTTT	CASNQQGRLNQPQHF
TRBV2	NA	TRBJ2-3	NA	TGTGCCAGCAGTGGCGGGGGGTACAGGGGACTCACAGATACGCAGTATTTT	CASSGGGYRGLTDTQYF
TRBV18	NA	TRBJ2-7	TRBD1	TGTGCCAGCTCACTGTATGGGACAGGCACCTACGAGCAGTACTTC	CASSLYGTGTYEQYF
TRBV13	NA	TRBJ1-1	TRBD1	TGTGCCAGCAGCCCCACCCCGAGCCGGCAGGGGGCATGGAACACTGAAGCTTTCTTT	CASSPTPSRQGAWNTEAFF
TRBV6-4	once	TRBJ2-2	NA	TGTGCCAGTCGGACAGGGACTAGAACCGGGGAGCTGTTTTTT	CASRTGTRTGELFF
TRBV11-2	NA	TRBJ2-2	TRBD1	TGTGCCAGCAGCTTAGTTACAGGGGGACCCGGGGAGCTGTTTTTT	CASSLVTGGPGELFF
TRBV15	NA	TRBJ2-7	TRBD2	TGTGCCACCAGCAGAGGCGGGGCTAGCGGGGTCTACGAGCAGTACTTC	CATSRGGASGVYEQYF
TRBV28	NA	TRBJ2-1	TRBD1	TGTGCCAGCAGCCCATTCCCGGGACAGGGGGCGAATGAGCAGTTCTTC	CASSPFPGQGANEQFF
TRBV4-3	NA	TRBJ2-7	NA	TGCGCCAGCAGCCATCCCCCCGCGGGGAAGGGGGCCTACGAGCAGTACTTC	CASSHPPAGKGAYEQYF
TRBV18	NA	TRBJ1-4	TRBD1	TGTGCCAGCTCACCCGACAGGGATCGAGAAAAACTGTTTTTT	CASSPDRDREKLFF
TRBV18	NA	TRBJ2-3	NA	TGTGCCAGCTCCGTGGCCGGCCACCGGGATACGCAGTATTTT	CASSVAGHRDTQYF
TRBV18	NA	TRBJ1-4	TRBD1	TGTGCCAGCTCACCACCCCCATATAATACAGGGGATGCAACTAATGAAAAACTGTTTTTT	CASSPPPYNTGDATNEKLFF
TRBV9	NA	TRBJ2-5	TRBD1	TGTGCCAGCAGCGCAGGGACAGTCCAAGAGACCCAGTACTTC	CASSAGTVQETQYF
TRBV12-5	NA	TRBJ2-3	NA	TGTGCTAGTGGTTTAATAGGGGGTGGAGATACGCAGTATTTT	CASGLIGGGDTQYF
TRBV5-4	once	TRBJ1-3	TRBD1	TGTGCCAGCAGCTCGGCAGGGGGTCGCTCTGGAAACACCATATATTTT	CASSSAGGRSGNTIYF
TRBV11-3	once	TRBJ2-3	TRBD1	TGTGCCAGCAGCTTCGGGACAGGGAAGGGGGATACGCAGTATTTT	CASSFGTGKGDTQYF
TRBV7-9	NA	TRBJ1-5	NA	TGTGCCAGCAGCCCCATGCGGGGGGATGGTAGCAATCAGCCCCAGCATTTT	CASSPMRGDGSNQPQHF
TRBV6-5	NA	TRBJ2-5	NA	TGTGCCAGCAGTTACTCAGGGCGTAATAGGGTTGGAGGTTGGAACTTC	CASSYSGRNRVGGWNF
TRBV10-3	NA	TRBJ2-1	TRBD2	TGTGCCATCAGCGGGGGACTAGCGGGAGGAAGGAATGAGCAGTTCTTC	CAISGGLAGGRNEQFF
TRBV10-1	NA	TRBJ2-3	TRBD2	TGCGCCAGCAGTGCCGGGACTAGCGGGGGAAAGCTCAGCACAGATACGCAGTATTTT	CASSAGTSGGKLSTDTQYF
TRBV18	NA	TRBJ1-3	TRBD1	TGTGCCAGCTCATCGGGACAGGGGGCCTCTGGAAACACCATATATTTT	CASSSGQGASGNTIYF
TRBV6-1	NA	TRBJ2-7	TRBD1	TGTGCCAGCAGACCCGGACAGGACTACGAGCAGTACTTC	CASRPGQDYEQYF
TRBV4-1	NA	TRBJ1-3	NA	TGCGCCAGCAGCCAAATTCCGGGGGGAAGAAACACCATATATTTT	CASSQIPGGRNTIYF
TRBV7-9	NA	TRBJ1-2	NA	TGTGCCAGCAGCTTTAAAACGCTCAGACCTCGTAGTTGGGATGGCTACACCTTC	CASSFKTLRPRSWDGYTF
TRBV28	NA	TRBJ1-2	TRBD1	TGTGCCAGCAGCCTTCTCACAGGGGCTTATGGCTACACCTTC	CASSLLTGAYGYTF
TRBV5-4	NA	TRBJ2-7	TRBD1	TGTGCCAGCAGCTTCCCGGACAGGGGTGTAGAGCAGTACTTC	CASSFPDRGVEQYF
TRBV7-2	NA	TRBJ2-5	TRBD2	TGTGCCAGCAGCTTAGTAGCGGGAGGTCAAGAGACCCAGTACTTC	CASSLVAGGQETQYF
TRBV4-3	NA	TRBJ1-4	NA	TGCGCCAGCAGCACCGGGACGTCGAATGAAAAACTGTTTTTT	CASSTGTSNEKLFF
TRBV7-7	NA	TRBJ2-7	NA	TGTGCCAGCAGCCGGGACATGGGCTACGAGCAGTACTTC	CASSRDMGYEQYF
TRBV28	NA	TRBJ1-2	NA	TGTGCCAGCAGTTTAATACAGGCTAACTATGGCTACACCTTC	CASSLIQANYGYTF
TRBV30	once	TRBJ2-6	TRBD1	TGTGCCTGGAGTGGCGGACAGGGCCTCTCTGGGGCCAACGTCCTGACTTTC	CAWSGGQGLSGANVLTF
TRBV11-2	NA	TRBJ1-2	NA	TGTGCCAGCAGCTTAGATCGGGGCAGTAACTATGGCTACACCTTC	CASSLDRGSNYGYTF